Below, 25 T cell receptor beta chains from the same sample are listed, as sequenced in a study of blood T cells in healthy people across ages. Next came a second PCR, run for roughly 7 to 12 cycles, which used a sample-barcoded 5' primer along with a J-beta primer mix. TCRdb ran MiXCR on the 5' RACE reads and lists one entry per CDR3 protein. The sample shows approximately 900,000 distinct CDR3 sequences, under 35% of them seen only once. The same data also contributed to another study, on T cells of mothers and their children.

Material: blood. These receptors came from a woman aged 40 to 55 in good health.

The V and J genes are TRBV3-1 and TRBJ1-1, with a tentative D call TRBD1 (5 bases). Germline V gene sequence: CDR1 LGHDT, CDR2 YNNKEL (reference sequence). The length of the CDR3 is 14 residues. V was pared by 2 bases and J by 0 bases, with 7 bases between. CDR3 in DNA: TGTGCCAGCAGCCAACGGGACTTGAACACTGAAGCTTTCTTT. It codes for CASSQRDLNTEAFF. Together with reference TRBV3-1 and TRBJ1-1, the CDR3 gives the full variable domain: DTAVSQTPKYLVTQMGNDKSIKCEQNLGHDTMYWYKQDSKKFLKIMFSYNNKELIINETVPNRFSPKSPDKAHLNLHINSLELGDSAVYFCASSQRDLNTEAFFGQGTRLTVV.

The V gene is TRBV2, the J gene TRBJ2-2; TRBD2 might be the D (5 bases). Between the trimmed V and J ends, which lost 4 bases and 3 bases, there was a span of 12 bases. The CDR3 contains 15 residues. Germline V CDR1 and CDR2: SNHLY, FYNNEI. For the CDR3, the DNA is TGTGCCAGCAGTGTTGGAGGAGTCGACACCGGGGAGCTGTTTTTT. The encoded protein is CASSVGGVDTGELFF. The full variable domain, in which reference TRBV2 and TRBJ2-2 provide the parts outside the CDR3, is EPEVTQTPSHQVTQMGQEVILRCVPISNHLYFYWYRQILGQKVEFLVSFYNNEISEKSEIFDDQFSVERPDGSNFTLKIRSTKLEDSAMYFCASSVGGVDTGELFFGEGSRLTVL.

The chain joins TRBV3-1 to TRBJ2-3, with D perhaps TRBD1 (5 bases). Germline-derived CDR1 and CDR2 are LGHDT and YNNKEL (reference sequence). The germline V and J ends were trimmed by 5 bases and 3 bases, with 9 bases remaining between them. The CDR3 contains 13 residues. CDR3 sequence (DNA): TGTGCCAGCAGCGGTGCAGGGACAGATACGCAGTATTTT. Its translation is CASSGAGTDTQYF.

The rearrangement uses TRBV14 and TRBJ2-7; D unresolved. V was cut by 0 bases and J by 2 bases, with 11 bases left in between. Per germline, CDR1 SGHDN and CDR2 FVKESK. There are 15 residues in the CDR3. CDR3 in amino acids: CASSQEAGTTYEQYF. Written as DNA, the CDR3 is TGTGCCAGCAGCCAAGAGGCAGGCACTACCTACGAGCAGTACTTC.

This clonotype occurred many times. This rearrangement joins TRBV29-1 to TRBJ2-5; 9 positions match TRBD2. Germline CDR1 and CDR2: SQVTM and ANQGSEA. V dropped 7 bases and J dropped 5; count of bases not matched to a gene: 5. This CDR3 has 12 residues. As DNA, the CDR3 is TGCAGCGGAGCGGGGGGCGCGGAGACCCAGTACTTC. It yields the protein CSGAGGAETQYF.

With respect to this clonotype: A clone one base away is much larger, so this may be a read error. This sequence joins TRBV7-2 and TRBJ2-1, with 7 bases identical to TRBD2. The DNA end favors TRBJ2-7, so the J call may be wrong. From germline, CDR1 is SGHTA and CDR2 FQGNSA. This CDR3 spans 14 amino acids. The CDR3 reads CASSLGLTYNEQYF. The CDR3 region has the DNA TGTGCCAGCAGCTTGGGACTAACCTACAATGAGCAGTACTTC.

This clonotype was seen a few times. The chain has TRBV3-1 and TRBJ1-2; no clear D gene. This CDR3 spans 16 amino acids. V was clipped by 0 bases and J by 0 bases, with 11 bases between them. Germline values: CDR1 LGHDT, CDR2 YNNKEL (reference sequence). For the CDR3, the DNA is TGTGCCAGCAGCCAAGAATTCGGATCCACTAACTATGGCTACACCTTC. It is translated as CASSQEFGSTNYGYTF.

V gene TRBV7-2 combines with J gene TRBJ2-5, with 8 bases that match TRBD1. The CDR3 has 14 amino acids. V was pared by 6 bases and J by 0 bases, with 3 bases of the junction left unmatched. Germline-derived CDR1 and CDR2 are SGHTA and FQGNSA. The CDR3 sequence: CASSRDRYQETQYF. CDR3 bases: TGTGCCAGCAGTCGGGACAGGTACCAAGAGACCCAGTACTTC.

CDR3 DNA: TGTGCCAGCAGCACCCCACAGGGGAGCGGCGGCTACACCTTC. It encodes CASSTPQGSGGYTF. This rearrangement joins TRBV7-2 to TRBJ1-2, with 7 bases identical to TRBD1. With 5 bases clipped from V and 8 bases from J, the junction kept 11 bases outside the gene matches. The CDR3 runs to 14 residues. Germline V gene lookup returns CDR1 SGHTA and CDR2 FQGNSA. Filled out from reference TRBV7-2 and TRBJ1-2, the complete variable domain reads GAGVSQSPSNKVTEKGKDVELRCDPISGHTALYWYRQSLGQGLEFLIYFQGNSAPDKSGLPSDRFSAERTGGSVSTLTIQRTQQEDSAVYLCASSTPQGSGGYTFGSGTRLTVV.

This clonotype was seen a handful of times. The gene calls are TRBV18 and TRBJ2-7; 7 nucleotides align to TRBD1. Germline V CDR1 and CDR2: KGHSH, LQKENI. With V trimmed by 5 bases and J by 0 bases, 10 bases remained unmatched. This CDR3 has 16 residues. The CDR3 region has the DNA TGTGCCAGCTCAAGCATACAGGGGAAGAGCTCCTACGAGCAGTACTTC. Residues: CASSSIQGKSSYEQYF.

In DNA, the CDR3 is TGTGCCGTCCGAAACAGGGGACGCACAGATACGCAGTATTTT. Translation: CAVRNRGRTDTQYF. This sequence joins TRBV5-6 and TRBJ2-3, with 7 bases matching TRBD1. The CDR3 is 14 amino acids. After removal of 10 bases from V and 1 base from J, the junction contained 9 bases not matched to a gene. CDR1 and CDR2 (germline): SGHDT, YYEEEE.

This clonotype was found many times. The chain is built from TRBV12-3 or TRBV12-4 and TRBJ2-7; TRBD1 is a possible D gene (5 bases). The CDR3 totals 14 residues. V was shortened by 6 bases and J by 2 bases, with 14 bases between the two germline ends. The CDR3 DNA sequence: TGTGCCAGCAGCCCCCCGGACAAGACCTACGAGCAGTACTTC. Translating it yields CASSPPDKTYEQYF.

The V and J genes are TRBV28 and TRBJ2-2; TRBD1 might be the D (5 bases). CDR3 length: 14 residues. Germline loops: CDR1 MDHEN, CDR2 SYDVKM. V was shortened by 10 bases and J by 1 base, with 13 bases between the two germline ends. CDR3 DNA: TGTGCCACCGTAAGGGGCGGGAACACCGGGGAGCTGTTTTTT. It encodes CATVRGGNTGELFF. Based on the CDR3 plus reference TRBV28 and TRBJ2-2, the full variable domain is DVKVTQSSRYLVKRTGEKVFLECVQDMDHENMFWYRQDPGLGLRLIYFSYDVKMKEKGDIPEGYSVSREKKERFSLILESASTNQTSMYLCATVRGGNTGELFFGEGSRLTVL.

This clonotype was detected a few times. The gene calls are TRBV28 and TRBJ2-3; D could derive from TRBD1 or TRBD2 (5 bases each). The CDR3 consists of 14 residues. V shed 6 bases and J shed 2 bases, with 12 bases lying between them. Germline CDR1 is MDHEN and CDR2 is SYDVKM. For the CDR3, the DNA is TGTGCCAGCAGATACCGGGACCCCACAGATACGCAGTATTTT. Translated, it gives CASRYRDPTDTQYF.

This clonotype has just a few counts. The V call is TRBV14, the J call TRBJ2-7; a possible D gene is TRBD1 (6 bases). Trimming removed 0 bases from V and 3 bases from J, with 12 bases in between. The CDR3 spans 15 residues. Germline V CDR1 and CDR2: SGHDN, FVKESK. DNA for the CDR3: TGTGCCAGCAGCCAAGATCCGGGACACTTCTACGAGCAGTACTTC. Translated: CASSQDPGHFYEQYF.

CDR3 bases: TGTGCCAGCAGCTTGGCTGGGGTAGCGGGGAGCACAGATACGCAGTATTTT. Translation gives CASSLAGVAGSTDTQYF. The V gene is TRBV5-4, the J gene TRBJ2-3; TRBD2 aligns across 8 bases. This CDR3 has 17 amino acids. Germline CDR1 SGHNT, CDR2 YYREEE (reference sequence). V was pared by 0 bases and J by 0 bases, with 6 bases of the junction left unmatched.

The genes are TRBV20-1 and TRBJ1-5, with D possibly matching TRBD1 (5 bases). The V gene lost 3 bases and the J gene lost 3 bases, with 9 bases spanning the gap. Germline V CDR1 and CDR2: DFQATT, SNEGSKA (reference sequence). This CDR3 is 13 amino acids long. The CDR3, as DNA: TGCAGTGCTAGTCGCAGGGTCAATCAGCCCCAGCATTTT. Protein sequence: CSASRRVNQPQHF.

In DNA, the CDR3 is TGTGCCAGCAGTTCACAGGAGGGGATGGGTTTAGACACTGAAGCTTTCTTT. Translation gives CASSSQEGMGLDTEAFF. This chain uses TRBV12-3 or TRBV12-4 with TRBJ1-1, with D possibly matching TRBD1 (5 bases). The CDR3 length is 17 residues. Trimming removed 4 bases from V and 3 bases from J, with 21 bases in between.

About this clonotype: A much bigger clone sits one base away, suggesting this may be a read error. The V gene is TRBV28, the J gene TRBJ1-1, with a weak D call TRBD1 (6 bases). The V gene's germline CDR1 is MDHEN and CDR2 SYDVKM. This CDR3 spans 14 amino acids. CDR3 DNA sequence: TGTACCAGCAGCGCGCCACCAGGGGACACTGAAGCTTTCTTT. Protein product: CTSSAPPGDTEAFF.

J is TRBJ1-2 and V is TRBV29-1; D gene unclear. V lost 1 base, J lost 8 bases, and 8 bases lay in between. CDR1 and CDR2 from the germline V gene are SQVTM and ANQGSEA. The CDR3 spans 11 residues. CDR3 coding DNA: TGCAGCGTTGAAGCCCCAGGAGGCTACACCTTC. It yields the protein CSVEAPGGYTF.

V and J are TRBV5-1 and TRBJ2-2; D perhaps matches TRBD2 (5 bases). Per germline, CDR1 SGHRS and CDR2 YFSETQ. The germline V and J ends were trimmed by 0 bases and 3 bases, with 9 bases remaining between them. The CDR3 consists of 15 residues. As DNA, the CDR3 is TGCGCCAGCAGCTTGGCGGACTCCCACACCGGGGAGCTGTTTTTT. It yields the protein CASSLADSHTGELFF.

To note about this clonotype: This likely comes from a read error, as the CDR3 has no conserved phenylalanine or tryptophan at its end. This chain uses TRBV11-2 with TRBJ2-5; 7 bases fit TRBD2. The CDR3 spans 14 residues. Germline CDR1 SGHAT, CDR2 FQNNGV. Losses at the gene ends were 5 bases for V and 3 bases for J; bases not matched to a gene: 6. The CDR3, as DNA: TGTGCCAGCAGCAGACGACTAGCAGAAGAGACCCAGTACGTC. The encoded protein is CASSRRLAEETQYV.

This rearrangement joins TRBV7-9 to TRBJ2-1; D remains unclear. Germline lookup yields CDR1 SEHNR and CDR2 FQNEAQ (reference sequence). V was clipped by 2 bases and J by 8 bases, with 16 bases between them. The CDR3 sequence is 15 residues long. CDR3 sequence (DNA): TGTGCCAGCAGCTTAATTGTAGGCCAGGTGGATGAGCAGTTCTTC. Translating it yields CASSLIVGQVDEQFF.

The chain links TRBV29-1 to TRBJ2-7, with TRBD1 matching 8 bases. V lost 3 bases and J lost 3; bases outside the gene matches: 19. The length of the CDR3 is 18 residues. The germline gives CDR1 SQVTM, CDR2 ANQGSEA. As DNA, the CDR3 is TGCAGCGTTGAGGGCTCAGGGGGCCGGGGTAGCGTAAGCTACGAGCAGTACTTC. This codes for CSVEGSGGRGSVSYEQYF.

This clonotype was observed at least ten times. The chain is built from TRBV12-3 or TRBV12-4 and TRBJ2-7; 8 bases agree with TRBD1. J gave up 7 bases and V 0 bases, and 5 bases lay outside the gene matches. The CDR3 covers 14 residues. The CDR3 sequence is CASSLAQGAKEQYF. CDR3 in DNA: TGTGCCAGCAGTTTAGCCCAGGGGGCGAAAGAGCAGTACTTC.